This T cell receptor (beta chain) was identified in a study of blood T cell repertoires in COVID-19. Data came from immunoSEQ multiplex PCR; TCRdb stores just in-frame clones and leaves some out. The table records around 42,000 clones, about four fifths of them present only once. The trim removed 4 bases at V and 5 bases at J, leaving 7 bases unmatched. Germline V lookup: CDR1 SGHTA, CDR2 FQGNSA. CDR3 length: 17 amino acids. The rearrangement joins TRBV7-2 to TRBJ2-2; TRBD2 aligns across 13 bases. The sequence came from a woman in her fifties or sixties with acute or convalescent COVID-19. The sample taken for sequencing was peripheral blood. The CDR3: CASSSVGLAGRTGELFF. DNA of the CDR3: TGTGCCAGCAGCTCCGTGGGACTAGCGGGGCGGACCGGGGAGCTGTTTTTT.